Following are 4 T cell receptor beta chains from one sample sequenced in a study of blood T cell repertoires in COVID-19. Method: immunoSEQ multiplex PCR; TCRdb's copy keeps in-frame clones and lacks some. The sample comprises 25,000 to 35,000 clones, about 85% of which are singletons, and roughly 7.7% rests with the top ten. Sequenced material: peripheral blood. The receptor set was obtained from a human donor in a cohort sampled during active COVID-19.

The chain employs TRBV5-4 and TRBJ1-1, with a tentative D call TRBD1 (6 bases). Trimming left V 2 bases short and J 5 bases short, with 16 bases between. CDR1 and CDR2 (germline): SGHNT, YYREEE (reference sequence). This CDR3 has 15 residues. CDR3 amino acids: CASSLDLQGNTEAFF. The CDR3 DNA follows: TGTGCCAGCAGCTTAGACCTACAGGGAAATACTGAAGCTTTCTTT. Variable domain in full (rest from reference TRBV5-4 and TRBJ1-1): ETGVTQSPTHLIKTRGQQVTLRCSSQSGHNTVSWYQQALGQGPQFIFQYYREEENGRGNFPPRFSGLQFPNYSSELNVNALELDDSALYLCASSLDLQGNTEAFFGQGTRLTVV.

V gene TRBV11-2 combines with J gene TRBJ2-1; TRBD2 matches at 9 bases. The V gene end was trimmed by 1 base and the J gene end by 9 bases; junction bases not matched to a gene: 7. Germline V gene sequence: CDR1 SGHAT, CDR2 FQNNGV. This CDR3 has 15 residues. The CDR3 nucleotides read TGTGCCAGCAGCTTAGGAGGTAGCGGGAGAGGTGAGCAGTTCTTC. It encodes CASSLGGSGRGEQFF.

This chain joins TRBV27 and TRBJ2-1; 9 bases align to TRBD2. Germline assignment: CDR1 MNHEY and CDR2 SMNVEV (reference sequence). The CDR3 is 13 amino acids. V lost 6 bases and J lost 4; bases outside the gene matches: 1. CDR3 loop: CASRAGGYNEQFF. CDR3 DNA: TGTGCCAGCAGGGCGGGGGGGTACAATGAGCAGTTCTTC.

The rearrangement links TRBV5-6 to TRBJ2-1; possible D gene TRBD1, 5 bases. The CDR3 extends over 14 amino acids. From germline, CDR1 is SGHDT and CDR2 YYEEEE. Trimming cost V 2 bases and J 3 bases, with 9 bases left between them. The CDR3 coding sequence is TGTGCCAGCAGCTTTAGCAGGGTCTACAATGAGCAGTTCTTC. Its translation is CASSFSRVYNEQFF.